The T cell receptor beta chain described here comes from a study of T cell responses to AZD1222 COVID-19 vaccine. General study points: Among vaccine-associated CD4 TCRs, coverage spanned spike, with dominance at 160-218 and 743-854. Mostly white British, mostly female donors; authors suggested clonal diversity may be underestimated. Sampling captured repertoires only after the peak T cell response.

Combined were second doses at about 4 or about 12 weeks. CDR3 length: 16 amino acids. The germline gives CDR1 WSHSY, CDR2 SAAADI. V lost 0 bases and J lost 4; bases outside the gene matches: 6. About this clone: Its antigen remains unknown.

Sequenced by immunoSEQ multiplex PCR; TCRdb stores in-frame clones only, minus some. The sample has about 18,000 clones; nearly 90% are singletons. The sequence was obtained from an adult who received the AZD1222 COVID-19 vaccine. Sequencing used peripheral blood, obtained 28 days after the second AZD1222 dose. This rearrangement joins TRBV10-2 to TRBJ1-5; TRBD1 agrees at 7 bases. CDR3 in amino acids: CASSESLLQGNQPQHF. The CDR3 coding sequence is TGCGCCAGCAGTGAGTCACTACTACAGGGGAATCAGCCCCAGCATTTT.